This TCR beta chain appears in the sequencing data of a study of OX40 agonist ivuxolimab in advanced cancers. TCRdb's table, derived via immunoSEQ multiplex PCR, lists solely in-frame clones and lacks some. The data contain 55,000 to 75,000 clones, 70% to 85% of them singletons. On this clone itself: Germline is not matched at one junction end, which may reflect a read error.

CDR1 is SNHLY and CDR2 is FYNNEI in the germline V gene. The CDR3 spans 14 residues. V usage is TRBV2 and J usage is TRBJ2-1; D is possibly TRBD2 (5 bases). This TCR was recovered from an adult with an advanced solid tumor such as melanoma, head and neck, liver or kidney cancer. The source was CD4+ or CD8+ T cells sorted from blood, collected in a trial of the OX40 agonist ivuxolimab. The CDR3 nucleotides read TGTGCCACGAGGGCCCTAAGCTCCTACAATGAGCAGCTCTTC. It yields the protein CATRALSSYNEQLF. The whole variable domain, remainder taken from reference TRBV2 and TRBJ2-1, is EPEVTQTPSHQVTQMGQEVILRCVPISNHLYFYWYRQILGQKVEFLVSFYNNEISEKSEIFDDQFSVERPDGSNFTLKIRSTKLEDSAMYFCATRALSSYNEQLFGPGTRLTVL.